The source of this T cell receptor beta chain is a study of control samples from healthy donors and cancer patients. Produced via immunoSEQ multiplex PCR; TCRdb's table is partial and in-frame only. The sample shows over 25,000 clones, around nine tenths of them seen only once. The V and J ends lost 1 base and 8 bases respectively, with 11 bases between them. Germline CDR1 is SGHVS and CDR2 is FQNEAQ. The CDR3 runs 13 residues. What was sequenced was formalin-fixed, paraffin-embedded tissue. The genes are TRBV7-8 and TRBJ1-1; the D is unclear. This TCR derives from a female donor with melanoma. The CDR3 coding sequence is TGTGCCAGCAGCTTAGGGCCTCGGGAGGAAGCTTTCTTT. Protein sequence: CASSLGPREEAFF.